The rows below give T cell receptor beta chains drawn from one sample of a study of T cells in Graves' hyperthyroidism and ophthalmopathy. TCRdb reprocessed the multiplex PCR reads via MiXCR and lists one record per CDR3 protein. The sample holds about 480,000 distinct CDR3 sequences, around an eighth seen once. What was sequenced was blood. The receptors stem from a woman aged 18-29 years with Graves' hyperthyroidism. The CDR3 runs from the conserved cysteine through the conserved F or W. D genes are given only for firm matches. Clone size is shown for a subset of rows, as once, few, many or a class of expanded clone.

v_gene: TRBV3-1; j_gene: TRBJ2-2; d_gene: -; abundance: many; CDR3aa: CASSPMASTNTGELFF; CDR3nt: TGTGCCAGCAGTCCTATGGCTAGCACGAACACCGGGGAGCTGTTTTTT
v_gene: TRBV5-1; j_gene: TRBJ2-1; d_gene: TRBD2; abundance: -; CDR3aa: CASQPAGLAGVSEQFF; CDR3nt: TGCGCCAGCCAACCAGCCGGACTAGCGGGAGTTAGTGAGCAGTTCTTC
v_gene: TRBV19; j_gene: TRBJ1-1; d_gene: TRBD1; abundance: few; CDR3aa: CASSGTGGSAEAFF; CDR3nt: TGTGCCAGTAGTGGGACAGGGGGCAGTGCTGAAGCTTTCTTT
v_gene: TRBV7-9; j_gene: TRBJ2-3; d_gene: TRBD2; abundance: -; CDR3aa: CASSLGGSGRLLGTDTQYF; CDR3nt: TGTGCCAGCAGCTTAGGCGGTAGCGGGAGATTGTTGGGCACAGATACGCAGTATTTT
v_gene: TRBV30; j_gene: TRBJ2-1; d_gene: TRBD2; abundance: many; CDR3aa: CAWRAGGSFNEQFF; CDR3nt: TGTGCCTGGAGGGCGGGAGGCAGTTTTAATGAGCAGTTCTTC
v_gene: TRBV9; j_gene: TRBJ2-3; d_gene: -; abundance: few; CDR3aa: CASSVKGGTDTQYF; CDR3nt: TGTGCCAGCAGCGTGAAGGGAGGCACAGATACGCAGTATTTT
v_gene: TRBV6-1; j_gene: TRBJ2-5; d_gene: -; abundance: many; CDR3aa: CASALGGETQYF; CDR3nt: TGTGCCAGCGCGCTTGGGGGGGAGACCCAGTACTTC
v_gene: TRBV2; j_gene: TRBJ1-5; d_gene: -; abundance: many; CDR3aa: CASRGDGANQPQHF; CDR3nt: TGTGCCAGCAGAGGGGACGGAGCTAATCAGCCCCAGCATTTT
v_gene: TRBV12-3/TRBV12-4; j_gene: TRBJ1-6; d_gene: -; abundance: many; CDR3aa: CASSLKGSSSPLHF; CDR3nt: TGTGCCAGCAGTTTAAAGGGTTCTAGTTCACCCCTCCACTTT
v_gene: TRBV12-3/TRBV12-4; j_gene: TRBJ2-7; d_gene: TRBD2; abundance: many; CDR3aa: CASGSSGASYEQYF; CDR3nt: TGTGCCAGCGGATCTAGCGGGGCCTCCTACGAGCAGTACTTC
v_gene: TRBV7-9; j_gene: TRBJ2-3; d_gene: -; abundance: many; CDR3aa: CASSLSVWEGTDTQYF; CDR3nt: TGTGCCAGCAGCTTAAGTGTCTGGGAGGGCACAGATACGCAGTATTTT
v_gene: TRBV11-3; j_gene: TRBJ2-7; d_gene: -; abundance: many; CDR3aa: CASSLALIREQYF; CDR3nt: TGTGCCAGCAGCTTAGCCCTGATCCGCGAGCAGTACTTC
v_gene: TRBV19; j_gene: TRBJ1-2; d_gene: TRBD1; abundance: -; CDR3aa: CASSSYRGPELNYGYTF; CDR3nt: TGTGCCAGTAGTAGTTACAGGGGCCCGGAACTTAACTATGGCTACACCTTC
v_gene: TRBV27; j_gene: TRBJ2-5; d_gene: TRBD2; abundance: many; CDR3aa: CASSNLAGGETQYF; CDR3nt: TGTGCCAGCAGCAACCTCGCGGGGGGAGAGACCCAGTACTTC
v_gene: TRBV12-3/TRBV12-4; j_gene: TRBJ1-2; d_gene: -; abundance: -; CDR3aa: CASSSPGPGGGLGYTF; CDR3nt: TGTGCCAGCAGTTCTCCTGGGCCGGGGGGGGGCCTTGGCTACACCTTC
v_gene: TRBV2; j_gene: TRBJ2-1; d_gene: -; abundance: many; CDR3aa: CASSQRAGYSYNEQFF; CDR3nt: TGTGCCAGCAGCCAACGGGCGGGGTACTCCTACAATGAGCAGTTCTTC
v_gene: TRBV2; j_gene: TRBJ2-7; d_gene: -; abundance: many; CDR3aa: CASSEALRQLTLFYEQYF; CDR3nt: TGTGCCAGCAGTGAAGCGCTTCGACAGCTTACCCTCTTCTACGAGCAGTACTTC
v_gene: TRBV10-3; j_gene: TRBJ2-1; d_gene: -; abundance: -; CDR3aa: CATIRESNEQFF; CDR3nt: TGTGCCACAATACGGGAGTCAAACGAGCAGTTCTTC
v_gene: TRBV7-8; j_gene: TRBJ2-1; d_gene: -; abundance: many; CDR3aa: CASSLFEDADPEQFF; CDR3nt: TGTGCCAGCAGCTTATTTGAGGACGCGGATCCTGAGCAGTTCTTC
v_gene: TRBV5-1; j_gene: TRBJ2-2; d_gene: TRBD2; abundance: -; CDR3aa: CASSLARLADTGELFF; CDR3nt: TGCGCCAGCAGCTTGGCTCGGCTAGCGGACACCGGGGAGCTGTTTTTT
v_gene: TRBV18; j_gene: TRBJ1-2; d_gene: TRBD1; abundance: many; CDR3aa: CASSPGTGRGYTF; CDR3nt: TGTGCCAGCTCACCCGGGACAGGGCGCGGCTACACCTTC
v_gene: TRBV28; j_gene: TRBJ2-3; d_gene: -; abundance: many; CDR3aa: CASSPRRSTDTQYF; CDR3nt: TGTGCCAGCAGCCCTAGAAGGAGCACAGATACGCAGTATTTT
v_gene: TRBV7-8; j_gene: TRBJ1-1; d_gene: TRBD1; abundance: many; CDR3aa: CASSPRTGEMNTEAFF; CDR3nt: TGTGCCAGCAGCCCTCGGACAGGAGAAATGAACACTGAAGCTTTCTTT
v_gene: TRBV20-1; j_gene: TRBJ2-3; d_gene: -; abundance: many; CDR3aa: CSASSGDLVDTQYF; CDR3nt: TGCAGTGCTAGCTCAGGGGACTTGGTTGATACGCAGTATTTT
v_gene: TRBV10-3; j_gene: TRBJ1-5; d_gene: TRBD1; abundance: many; CDR3aa: CAISEWDREDQPQHF; CDR3nt: TGTGCCATCAGTGAATGGGACAGGGAAGATCAGCCCCAGCATTTT
v_gene: TRBV30; j_gene: TRBJ1-5; d_gene: -; abundance: many; CDR3aa: CAWSLRGAVVPQHF; CDR3nt: TGTGCCTGGAGCCTGAGAGGGGCAGTTGTTCCCCAGCATTTT
v_gene: TRBV6-1; j_gene: TRBJ1-5; d_gene: -; abundance: -; CDR3aa: CASGGRWQPQHF; CDR3nt: TGTGCCAGCGGGGGGCGGTGGCAGCCCCAGCATTTT
v_gene: TRBV19; j_gene: TRBJ2-3; d_gene: -; abundance: -; CDR3aa: CASSIVGPDTQYF; CDR3nt: TGTGCCAGTAGTATAGTCGGGCCAGATACGCAGTATTTT
v_gene: TRBV5-4; j_gene: TRBJ2-1; d_gene: TRBD2; abundance: -; CDR3aa: CASSLMASGTFEQFF; CDR3nt: TGTGCCAGCAGCTTGATGGCTAGCGGGACTTTTGAGCAGTTCTTC
v_gene: TRBV5-1; j_gene: TRBJ1-2; d_gene: -; abundance: -; CDR3aa: CASSFGENYYGYTF; CDR3nt: TGCGCCAGCAGCTTCGGGGAGAATTACTATGGCTACACCTTC
v_gene: TRBV28; j_gene: TRBJ2-3; d_gene: TRBD1; abundance: many; CDR3aa: CASSTRAGTGGADTQYF; CDR3nt: TGTGCCAGCAGCACCAGAGCCGGGACAGGGGGCGCAGATACGCAGTATTTT
v_gene: TRBV11-2; j_gene: TRBJ2-1; d_gene: -; abundance: many; CDR3aa: CASSLDLGAWGYNEQFF; CDR3nt: TGTGCCAGCAGCTTAGATCTCGGAGCGTGGGGCTACAATGAGCAGTTCTTC
v_gene: TRBV7-3; j_gene: TRBJ2-1; d_gene: TRBD2; abundance: few; CDR3aa: CASSLSLAGGGEQFF; CDR3nt: TGTGCCAGCAGCTTAAGTCTAGCGGGAGGGGGTGAGCAGTTCTTC
v_gene: TRBV6-5; j_gene: TRBJ1-2; d_gene: TRBD1; abundance: many; CDR3aa: CASSYSRTGTVNGYTF; CDR3nt: TGTGCCAGCAGTTACAGCCGAACCGGGACAGTTAATGGCTACACCTTC
v_gene: TRBV5-6; j_gene: TRBJ1-1; d_gene: -; abundance: -; CDR3aa: CASSYRAPNTEAFF; CDR3nt: TGTGCCAGCAGCTACCGGGCACCAAACACTGAAGCTTTCTTT
v_gene: TRBV30; j_gene: TRBJ1-3; d_gene: -; abundance: many; CDR3aa: CAWRSKREFAGNTIYF; CDR3nt: TGTGCCTGGAGGTCCAAAAGGGAATTCGCTGGAAACACCATATATTTT
v_gene: TRBV6-2/TRBV6-3; j_gene: TRBJ1-1; d_gene: -; abundance: many; CDR3aa: CASSYFGESKEAFF; CDR3nt: TGTGCCAGCAGTTACTTTGGTGAATCCAAGGAAGCTTTCTTT
v_gene: TRBV20-1; j_gene: TRBJ1-5; d_gene: -; abundance: many; CDR3aa: CSATGMGNQPQHF; CDR3nt: TGCAGTGCTACAGGGATGGGGAATCAGCCCCAGCATTTT
v_gene: TRBV29-1; j_gene: TRBJ2-5; d_gene: TRBD2; abundance: -; CDR3aa: CSVEFTSGPKETQYF; CDR3nt: TGCAGCGTTGAGTTCACTAGCGGACCCAAGGAGACCCAGTACTTC
v_gene: TRBV2; j_gene: TRBJ2-4; d_gene: -; abundance: many; CDR3aa: CASSPPNLLVDNKNIQYF; CDR3nt: TGTGCCAGCAGTCCCCCGAACCTACTAGTCGATAACAAAAACATTCAGTACTTC
v_gene: TRBV20-1; j_gene: TRBJ1-2; d_gene: TRBD1; abundance: many; CDR3aa: CKPDRPNYGYTF; CDR3nt: TGCAAGCCGGACAGGCCTAACTATGGCTACACCTTC
v_gene: TRBV7-9; j_gene: TRBJ2-1; d_gene: -; abundance: -; CDR3aa: CASSPPQGLGEQFF; CDR3nt: TGTGCCAGCAGCCCCCCCCAGGGTTTAGGGGAGCAGTTCTTC
v_gene: TRBV12-3/TRBV12-4; j_gene: TRBJ1-2; d_gene: -; abundance: -; CDR3aa: CASSHPRTDHYGYTF; CDR3nt: TGTGCCAGCAGCCACCCCAGGACGGACCACTATGGCTACACCTTC
v_gene: TRBV2; j_gene: TRBJ1-2; d_gene: -; abundance: many; CDR3aa: CASSWGVFYGYTF; CDR3nt: TGTGCCAGCAGTTGGGGGGTATTCTATGGCTACACCTTC
v_gene: TRBV7-8; j_gene: TRBJ2-1; d_gene: TRBD2; abundance: many; CDR3aa: CASSLTSGRSDEQFF; CDR3nt: TGTGCCAGCAGCTTGACTAGCGGGAGGTCGGATGAGCAGTTCTTC
v_gene: TRBV6-4; j_gene: TRBJ2-2; d_gene: TRBD1; abundance: many; CDR3aa: CASNTQGADTGELFF; CDR3nt: TGTGCCAGCAATACACAGGGGGCGGACACCGGGGAGCTGTTTTTT
v_gene: TRBV11-2; j_gene: TRBJ2-3; d_gene: -; abundance: many; CDR3aa: CASFGKRERDTQYF; CDR3nt: TGTGCCAGTTTCGGGAAACGGGAGAGGGATACGCAGTATTTT
v_gene: TRBV6-1; j_gene: TRBJ2-7; d_gene: TRBD2; abundance: -; CDR3aa: CASSLTGGLEYEQYF; CDR3nt: TGTGCCAGCAGTTTAACGGGGGGACTAGAATACGAGCAGTACTTC
v_gene: TRBV5-5; j_gene: TRBJ2-7; d_gene: TRBD2; abundance: many; CDR3aa: CASSLGLADAYEQYF; CDR3nt: TGTGCCAGCAGTCTAGGCCTAGCGGACGCCTACGAGCAGTACTTC
v_gene: TRBV29-1; j_gene: TRBJ2-1; d_gene: TRBD2; abundance: many; CDR3aa: CSVVGLASYNEQFF; CDR3nt: TGCAGCGTTGTAGGACTAGCGTCATACAATGAGCAGTTCTTC
v_gene: TRBV27; j_gene: TRBJ2-2; d_gene: TRBD2; abundance: -; CDR3aa: CASGRITQRLAGVNTGELFF; CDR3nt: TGTGCCAGCGGGAGGATAACTCAGAGGCTAGCGGGAGTAAATACCGGGGAGCTGTTTTTT
v_gene: TRBV7-6; j_gene: TRBJ2-1; d_gene: -; abundance: many; CDR3aa: CASSLVSGSNEQFF; CDR3nt: TGTGCCAGCAGCCTCGTAAGCGGAAGCAATGAGCAGTTCTTC
v_gene: TRBV5-7; j_gene: TRBJ2-7; d_gene: -; abundance: -; CDR3aa: CASSLQGWYEQYF; CDR3nt: TGTGCCAGCAGCTTACAGGGCTGGTACGAGCAGTACTTC
v_gene: TRBV7-9; j_gene: TRBJ1-3; d_gene: -; abundance: many; CDR3aa: CASRDAGNTIYF; CDR3nt: TGTGCCAGCAGGGACGCGGGAAACACCATATATTTT
v_gene: TRBV11-2; j_gene: TRBJ1-5; d_gene: -; abundance: -; CDR3aa: CASSLDVDGISTGQLENQPQHF; CDR3nt: TGTGCCAGCAGCTTAGATGTTGACGGTATAAGCACAGGGCAACTAGAGAATCAGCCCCAGCATTTT
v_gene: TRBV5-6; j_gene: TRBJ1-4; d_gene: -; abundance: few; CDR3aa: CASSLVGPGEKLFF; CDR3nt: TGTGCCAGCAGCTTGGTAGGACCTGGCGAAAAACTGTTTTTT
v_gene: TRBV7-8; j_gene: TRBJ2-7; d_gene: -; abundance: -; CDR3aa: CASSLDGGGLDEQYF; CDR3nt: TGTGCCAGCAGCTTAGACGGAGGGGGCCTCGACGAGCAGTACTTC
v_gene: TRBV10-3; j_gene: TRBJ2-1; d_gene: -; abundance: many; CDR3aa: CAISGHRVEQFF; CDR3nt: TGTGCCATCAGTGGACACCGAGTTGAGCAGTTCTTC
v_gene: TRBV9; j_gene: TRBJ2-3; d_gene: -; abundance: -; CDR3aa: CASSVETTSVTQYF; CDR3nt: TGTGCCAGCAGCGTCGAGACTACCTCCGTTACGCAGTATTTT
v_gene: TRBV24-1; j_gene: TRBJ1-1; d_gene: -; abundance: -; CDR3aa: CATSDLPGRKNTEAFF; CDR3nt: TGTGCCACCAGTGATTTGCCCGGCAGGAAGAACACTGAAGCTTTCTTT